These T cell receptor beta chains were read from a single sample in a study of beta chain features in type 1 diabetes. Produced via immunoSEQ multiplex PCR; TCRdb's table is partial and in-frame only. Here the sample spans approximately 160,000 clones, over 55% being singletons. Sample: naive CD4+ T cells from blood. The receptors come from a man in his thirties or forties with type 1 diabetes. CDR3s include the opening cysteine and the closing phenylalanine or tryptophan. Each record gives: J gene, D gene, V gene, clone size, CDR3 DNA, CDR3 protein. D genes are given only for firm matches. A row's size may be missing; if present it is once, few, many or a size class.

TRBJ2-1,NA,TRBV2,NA,TGTGCCAGCAGTACAGACAACGGCAATGAGCAGTTCTTC,CASSTDNGNEQFF
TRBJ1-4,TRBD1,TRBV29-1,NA,TGCAGCGTTGCCGTGGGACAGAGGAAAATTGAAAAACTGTTTTTT,CSVAVGQRKIEKLFF
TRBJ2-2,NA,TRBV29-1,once,TGCAGCGTTGGTCGCGTCGGGGAGCTGTTTTTT,CSVGRVGELFF
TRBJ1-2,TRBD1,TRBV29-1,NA,TGCAGCGTTGTCGGACAGGGGGCTTCTGGCTACACCTTC,CSVVGQGASGYTF
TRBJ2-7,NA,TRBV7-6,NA,TGTGCCAGCAGCTTGACAGACTCCTACGAGCAGTACTTC,CASSLTDSYEQYF
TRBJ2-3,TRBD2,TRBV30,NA,TGTGCCTGGACTAGCGGGGTGACAGATACGCAGTATTTT,CAWTSGVTDTQYF
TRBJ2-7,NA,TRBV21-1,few,TGTGCCAGCAGCATGGGGACAGGTCCCTACGAGCAGTACTTC,CASSMGTGPYEQYF
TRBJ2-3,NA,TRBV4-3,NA,TGCGCCAGCAGCCAAGGGGGGGACAGTCCCGGCACAGATACGCAGTATTTT,CASSQGGDSPGTDTQYF
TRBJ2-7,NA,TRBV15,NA,TGTGCCACCAGCAGAGACCGTCCGAAGGCCCTGACCTACGAGCAGTACTTC,CATSRDRPKALTYEQYF
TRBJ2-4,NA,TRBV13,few,TGTGCCAGCAGCCGCGGACAGCAACTAGCCAAAAACATTCAGTACTTC,CASSRGQQLAKNIQYF
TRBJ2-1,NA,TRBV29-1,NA,TGCAGCGCCGCCGGTCGCTACAATGAGCAGTTCTTC,CSAAGRYNEQFF
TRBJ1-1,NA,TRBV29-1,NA,TGCAGCGTTGTTGCGCGACTGCCGAACACTGAAGCTTTCTTT,CSVVARLPNTEAFF
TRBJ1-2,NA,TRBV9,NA,TGTGCCAGCAGCGTAGGTCAGGGAGATGGCTACACCTTC,CASSVGQGDGYTF
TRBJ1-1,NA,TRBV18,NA,TGTGCCAGCTCACCAGGGGCTAACACTGAAGCTTTCTTT,CASSPGANTEAFF
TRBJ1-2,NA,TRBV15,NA,TGTGCCACCAGCAGAGATCACTATGGCTACACCTTC,CATSRDHYGYTF
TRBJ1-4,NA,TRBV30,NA,TGTGCCTCCACAGATAATGAAAAACTGTTTTTT,CASTDNEKLFF
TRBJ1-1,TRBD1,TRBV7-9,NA,TGTGCCAGCAGCCGACAGGGGGACACTGAAGCTTTCTTT,CASSRQGDTEAFF
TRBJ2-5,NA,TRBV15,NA,TGTGCCACCAGCAGACCGATAGGGACCCAGTACTTC,CATSRPIGTQYF
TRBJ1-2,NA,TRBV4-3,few,TGCGCCAGCAGCCCCACAACCGGATCCAACTATGGCTACACCTTC,CASSPTTGSNYGYTF
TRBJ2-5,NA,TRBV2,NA,TGTGCCAGCTCAGATGACAGCCGGGAGACCCAGTACTTC,CASSDDSRETQYF
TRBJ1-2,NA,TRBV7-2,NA,TGTGCCAGCAGCTTGGGGCGAACCAGAGAATATGGCTACACCTTC,CASSLGRTREYGYTF
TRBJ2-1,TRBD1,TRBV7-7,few,TGTGCTAGCAGCCGAGGACAGGGGGCGAATGAGCAGTTCTTC,CASSRGQGANEQFF
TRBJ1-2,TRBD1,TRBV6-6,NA,TGTGCCAGCAGTTACTCGGACAGGGAAGATGGCTACACCTTC,CASSYSDREDGYTF
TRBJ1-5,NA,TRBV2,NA,TGTGCCAGTCCCGAGGGGTGTGGGTCGGGCAATCAGCCCCAGCATTTT,CASPEGCGSGNQPQHF
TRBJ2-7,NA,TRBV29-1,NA,TGCAGCGTTGATCGGGGCGGCTCCACAGACGAGCAGTACTTC,CSVDRGGSTDEQYF
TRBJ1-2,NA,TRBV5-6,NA,TGTGCCAGCAGCTACCGGACCGCTGGAACCTATGGCTACACCTTC,CASSYRTAGTYGYTF
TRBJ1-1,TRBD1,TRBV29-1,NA,TGCAGCGTTACGACAGGGACGGGCACTGAAGCTTTCTTT,CSVTTGTGTEAFF
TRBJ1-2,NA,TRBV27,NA,TGTGCCAGCAGTTTAAGAGGGACAACCGATGGCTACACCTTC,CASSLRGTTDGYTF
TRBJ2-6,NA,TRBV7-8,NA,TGTGCCAGCAGCCCGTTGGGACGTTACTCTGGGGCCAACGTCCTGACTTTC,CASSPLGRYSGANVLTF
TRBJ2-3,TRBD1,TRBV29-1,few,TGCAGCGTTGGACAGGGTAGTTCGCAGTATTTT,CSVGQGSSQYF
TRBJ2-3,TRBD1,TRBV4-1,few,TGCGCCAGCAGCCAGAGCTGGACAGGGACTCTCACAGATACGCAGTATTTT,CASSQSWTGTLTDTQYF
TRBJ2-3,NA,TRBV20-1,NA,TGCAGTGCTAGATCGGTAGATACGCAGTATTTT,CSARSVDTQYF
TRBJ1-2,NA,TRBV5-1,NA,TGCGCCAGCAAGATGTCCTATGGCTACACCTTC,CASKMSYGYTF